Shown below are 25 T cell receptor beta chains from a single sample sequenced in a study of cytomegalovirus exposure and HLA in healthy donors. Method: immunoSEQ multiplex PCR; TCRdb's copy keeps in-frame clones and lacks some. The profile covers more than 95,000 clones, with more than 95% appearing a single time and 1.7% taken by the ten largest. Sequencing input: PBMCs. These receptors all come from a man between 18 and 35 years old in good health and CMV-seronegative.

The V gene is TRBV2, the J gene TRBJ1-2; D gene unclear. This CDR3 is 14 amino acids long. Trimming took off 7 bases at V and 7 bases at J, with 19 bases between the two ends. The germline gives CDR1 SNHLY, CDR2 FYNNEI. CDR3 sequence (DNA): TGTGCCAGCATAAGGGATGAGGGTACGGTTGGCTACACCTTC. As protein: CASIRDEGTVGYTF.

The J gene is TRBJ2-7, the V gene TRBV5-6; TRBD2 might be the D (5 bases). Trimming pared 4 bases from V and 5 bases from J, leaving 22 bases between. The CDR3 extends over 16 amino acids. In germline, CDR1 is SGHDT, CDR2 YYEEEE. The DNA for the CDR3 is TGTGCCAGCAGCAGTCGGGCCGGGATCCCCGGGAACGAGCAGTACTTC. Translation gives CASSSRAGIPGNEQYF.

J is TRBJ1-2 and V is TRBV6-6; 8 bases are a match to TRBD1. The CDR3 has 15 amino acids. The germline V gene has CDR1 MNHNY and CDR2 SVGAGI (reference sequence). V trimming: 0 bases; J trimming: 6 bases; junction bases outside the gene matches: 6. The CDR3 loop is CASSYSPGQGDGYTF. The CDR3 DNA follows: TGTGCCAGCAGTTACTCGCCCGGACAGGGAGATGGCTACACCTTC.

The chain links TRBV30 to TRBJ1-5, with 10 bases fitting TRBD1. Trimming removed 1 base from V and 0 bases from J; junction bases left unmatched: 6. CDR1 is GTSNPN and CDR2 is SVGIG in the germline V gene (reference sequence). There are 17 residues in the CDR3. The CDR3 protein is CAWSAGTGDPSNQPQHF. For the CDR3, the DNA is TGTGCCTGGAGTGCCGGGACAGGGGACCCTAGCAATCAGCCCCAGCATTTT.

The V call is TRBV7-9, the J call TRBJ2-7; D is possibly TRBD2 (5 bases). V was pared by 1 base and J by 0 bases, with 13 bases between. The CDR3 spans 16 residues. The germline V gene has CDR1 SEHNR and CDR2 FQNEAQ (reference sequence). Here the CDR3 reads CASSLGTYESSYEQYF. The CDR3 DNA sequence: TGTGCCAGCAGCTTAGGGACTTATGAGAGCTCCTACGAGCAGTACTTC.

V usage is TRBV25-1 and J usage is TRBJ1-2, with TRBD1 matching over 9 bases. In germline, CDR1 is MGHDK, CDR2 SYGVNS. This CDR3 contains 12 residues. V lost 6 bases to trimming and J lost 9 bases; unmatched junction nucleotides: 5. DNA of the CDR3: TGTGCCAGCAGCGGACAGGGGATCAGCTACACCTTC. Protein product: CASSGQGISYTF.

The chain links TRBV13 to TRBJ2-3, with D maybe TRBD1 (5 bases). Germline V CDR1 and CDR2: PRHDT, FYEKMQ (reference sequence). The germline V and J ends were trimmed by 5 bases and 5 bases, with 11 bases remaining between them. The CDR3 covers 13 residues. CDR3 residues: CASSLDSVDTQYF. The CDR3 DNA sequence: TGTGCCAGCAGCCTCGACAGTGTAGATACGCAGTATTTT.

This sequence joins TRBV6-5 and TRBJ1-2, with D possibly matching TRBD1 (5 bases). CDR3 length: 11 residues. Trimming stripped 5 bases from V and 8 bases from J, with 9 bases between. In germline, CDR1 is MNHEY, CDR2 SVGAGI. CDR3 nucleotide sequence: TGTGCCAGCAGTCAGGGCGGCGGCTACACCTTC. Its protein product is CASSQGGGYTF.

The rearrangement links TRBV5-1 to TRBJ2-1, with TRBD2 matching over 8 bases. This CDR3 spans 15 amino acids. Germline V gives CDR1 SGHRS, CDR2 YFSETQ. V lost 3 bases to trimming and J lost 2 bases; unmatched junction nucleotides: 4. CDR3 sequence: CASSSSGRPYNEQFF. The CDR3, as DNA: TGCGCCAGCAGCTCTAGCGGGCGGCCCTACAATGAGCAGTTCTTC.

The chain carries TRBV11-3 and TRBJ2-7; possible D gene TRBD1, 5 bases. The CDR3 runs 14 residues. The V gene's germline CDR1 is SGHNT and CDR2 YENEEA. Trimming left V 1 base short and J 0 bases short, with 7 bases between. The DNA of the CDR3 is TGTGCCAGCAGCTTAGGGGGCAGCTCCTACGAGCAGTACTTC. Translating it yields CASSLGGSSYEQYF.

This chain connects TRBV30 to TRBJ1-4, with TRBD1 as a possible D gene (6 bases). CDR1 GTSNPN and CDR2 SVGIG come from the germline V gene (reference sequence). V lost 5 bases to trimming and J lost 8 bases, with 21 bases between them. This CDR3 region has 15 residues. The CDR3 protein is CAWSKGGAVGEKLFF. In nucleotides, the CDR3 is TGTGCCTGGTCAAAGGGGGGGGCCGTAGGGGAAAAACTGTTTTTT.

There are a few counts of this clone. The V and J genes are TRBV28 and TRBJ2-7; 8 bases are shared with TRBD1. This CDR3 has 14 amino acids. Trimming at V came to 6 bases and at J to 4 bases, leaving 8 bases not matched to a gene. Germline V gives CDR1 MDHEN, CDR2 SYDVKM. CDR3 nucleotides: TGTGCCAGCAGCTTCACCGGGACAGGATACGAGCAGTACTTC. This gives the protein CASSFTGTGYEQYF.

Here the CDR3 reads CASSLELATEAFF. The CDR3 DNA reads TGTGCCAGCAGCTTAGAATTGGCCACTGAAGCTTTCTTT. The chain recombines TRBV7-6 with TRBJ1-1, with D unresolved. The CDR3 loop spans 13 amino acids. V lost 1 base, J lost 4 bases, and 7 bases lay in between. Germline V gives CDR1 SGHVS, CDR2 FNYEAQ.

This chain connects TRBV18 to TRBJ2-6; the match to TRBD1 covers 8 bases. This CDR3 has 16 amino acids. Per germline, CDR1 KGHSH and CDR2 LQKENI. The V and J ends lost 6 bases and 2 bases, in that order; junction bases with no gene match: 6. The CDR3, as DNA: TGTGCCAGCTCGCTTCAGGGGGCTACTGGGGCCAACGTCCTGACTTTC. It codes for CASSLQGATGANVLTF.

V usage is TRBV30 and J usage is TRBJ2-2; 9 bases are a match to TRBD2. Germline values: CDR1 GTSNPN, CDR2 SVGIG (reference sequence). The trim removed 4 bases at V and 5 bases at J, leaving 11 bases unmatched. The CDR3 runs to 16 residues. The chain's CDR3 is CAWTSWREGWTGELFF. The DNA of the CDR3 is TGTGCCTGGACTTCTTGGCGGGAGGGTTGGACCGGGGAGCTGTTTTTT.

The CDR3 sequence is CASSPNRLYEQYF. The DNA of the CDR3 is TGTGCCAGCAGCCCCAACCGACTCTACGAGCAGTACTTC. V usage is TRBV7-8 and J usage is TRBJ2-7, with D hard to call. Germline V gene data show CDR1 as SGHVS and CDR2 as FQNEAQ. Deletions cut 5 bases from V and 3 bases from J, with 11 bases between. This CDR3 contains 13 residues.

The chain couples TRBV19 to TRBJ2-7; no clear D gene. CDR3 length equals 15 residues. Germline CDR1 reads LNHDA; CDR2 reads SQIVND (reference sequence). The V end lost 3 bases, the J end lost 4 bases, and 16 bases lay between the germline ends. CDR3 loop: CASSIVSGSLYEQYF. The CDR3 nucleotides are TGTGCCAGTAGTATTGTCTCAGGCTCCCTTTACGAGCAGTACTTC.

The V call is TRBV12-5, the J call TRBJ2-3; weak D call: TRBD2 (5 bases). CDR1 LGHNT and CDR2 FRNRAP come from the germline V gene. V lost 0 bases, J lost 0 bases, and 16 bases lay in between. CDR3 length: 18 residues. CDR3 sequence (DNA): TGTGCTAGTGGTTTGGTACAACGAGGGCTTACTAGCACAGATACGCAGTATTTT. This encodes CASGLVQRGLTSTDTQYF. Full variable domain (missing parts from reference TRBV12-5 and TRBJ2-3): DARVTQTPRHKVTEMGQEVTMRCQPILGHNTVFWYRQTMMQGLELLAYFRNRAPLDDSGMPKDRFSAEMPDATLATLKIQPSEPRDSAVYFCASGLVQRGLTSTDTQYFGPGTRLTVL.

This rearrangement joins TRBV30 to TRBJ2-1, with D perhaps matching TRBD2 (6 bases). The CDR3 has 14 residues. The germline V gene encodes CDR1 GTSNPN and CDR2 SVGIG (reference sequence). Trimming took off 5 bases at V and 0 bases at J, with 11 bases between the two ends. CDR3 sequence reads: CAWDPGASYNEQFF. Written as DNA, the CDR3 is TGTGCCTGGGATCCGGGAGCCTCCTACAATGAGCAGTTCTTC.

The rearrangement uses TRBV28 and TRBJ1-4, with TRBD1 matching 9 bases. Germline loops: CDR1 MDHEN, CDR2 SYDVKM. This CDR3 region has 15 residues. Trimming cost V 2 bases and J 11 bases; bases outside gene matches: 9. The CDR3 here is CASSLPSTGGEKLFF. DNA for the CDR3: TGTGCCAGCAGTTTACCCTCGACAGGGGGAGAGAAACTGTTTTTT.

CDR3 region: CASGPRDTEAFF. The CDR3 bases are TGTGCTAGTGGTCCCCGGGACACTGAAGCTTTCTTT. V gene TRBV12-5 combines with J gene TRBJ1-1; D gene uncertain. V lost 5 bases, J lost 3 bases, and 7 bases lay in between. Looked up from germline, CDR1 is LGHNT and CDR2 is FRNRAP. This CDR3 has 12 residues.

This chain joins TRBV4-3 and TRBJ1-4; 8 bases align to TRBD1. The CDR3 has 16 amino acids. V was pared by 0 bases and J by 12 bases, with 12 bases of the junction left unmatched. CDR1 LGHNA and CDR2 YSLEER come from the germline V gene. The CDR3 nucleotides are TGCGCCAGCAGCCAAGATAGGGCAGGGGGCTTTAATGAACTGTTTTTT. The encoded protein is CASSQDRAGGFNELFF.

The chain recombines TRBV9 with TRBJ2-6, with 7 bases aligning to TRBD1. There are 17 residues in the CDR3. V lost 3 bases, J lost 1 base, and 7 bases stayed unmatched. Per the germline V gene, CDR1 is SGDLS and CDR2 is YYNGEE. CDR3 nucleotides: TGTGCCAGCAGCGCATTCGGGACAGCTTCTGGGGCCAACGTCCTGACTTTC. Translated, it gives CASSAFGTASGANVLTF.

The chain employs TRBV18 and TRBJ2-7; tentatively, D is TRBD2 (6 bases). In germline, CDR1 is KGHSH, CDR2 LQKENI. This CDR3 is built from 14 residues. Trimming took 3 bases from V and 3 from J, leaving 12 bases between them. CDR3 in DNA: TGTGCCAGCTCACCTCGGGACGGGGGCTACGAGCAGTACTTC. Its translation is CASSPRDGGYEQYF.

The genes are TRBV27 and TRBJ2-1; 8 bases are a match to TRBD2. The V segment lost 3 bases and the J segment 7 bases; nucleotides outside the gene matches: 8. This CDR3 spans 15 amino acids. CDR1 and CDR2 (germline): MNHEY, SMNVEV (reference sequence). The DNA for the CDR3 is TGTGCCAGCAGTTTGGTCGCGGGAGGAGGGAATGAGCAGTTCTTC. Residues: CASSLVAGGGNEQFF.